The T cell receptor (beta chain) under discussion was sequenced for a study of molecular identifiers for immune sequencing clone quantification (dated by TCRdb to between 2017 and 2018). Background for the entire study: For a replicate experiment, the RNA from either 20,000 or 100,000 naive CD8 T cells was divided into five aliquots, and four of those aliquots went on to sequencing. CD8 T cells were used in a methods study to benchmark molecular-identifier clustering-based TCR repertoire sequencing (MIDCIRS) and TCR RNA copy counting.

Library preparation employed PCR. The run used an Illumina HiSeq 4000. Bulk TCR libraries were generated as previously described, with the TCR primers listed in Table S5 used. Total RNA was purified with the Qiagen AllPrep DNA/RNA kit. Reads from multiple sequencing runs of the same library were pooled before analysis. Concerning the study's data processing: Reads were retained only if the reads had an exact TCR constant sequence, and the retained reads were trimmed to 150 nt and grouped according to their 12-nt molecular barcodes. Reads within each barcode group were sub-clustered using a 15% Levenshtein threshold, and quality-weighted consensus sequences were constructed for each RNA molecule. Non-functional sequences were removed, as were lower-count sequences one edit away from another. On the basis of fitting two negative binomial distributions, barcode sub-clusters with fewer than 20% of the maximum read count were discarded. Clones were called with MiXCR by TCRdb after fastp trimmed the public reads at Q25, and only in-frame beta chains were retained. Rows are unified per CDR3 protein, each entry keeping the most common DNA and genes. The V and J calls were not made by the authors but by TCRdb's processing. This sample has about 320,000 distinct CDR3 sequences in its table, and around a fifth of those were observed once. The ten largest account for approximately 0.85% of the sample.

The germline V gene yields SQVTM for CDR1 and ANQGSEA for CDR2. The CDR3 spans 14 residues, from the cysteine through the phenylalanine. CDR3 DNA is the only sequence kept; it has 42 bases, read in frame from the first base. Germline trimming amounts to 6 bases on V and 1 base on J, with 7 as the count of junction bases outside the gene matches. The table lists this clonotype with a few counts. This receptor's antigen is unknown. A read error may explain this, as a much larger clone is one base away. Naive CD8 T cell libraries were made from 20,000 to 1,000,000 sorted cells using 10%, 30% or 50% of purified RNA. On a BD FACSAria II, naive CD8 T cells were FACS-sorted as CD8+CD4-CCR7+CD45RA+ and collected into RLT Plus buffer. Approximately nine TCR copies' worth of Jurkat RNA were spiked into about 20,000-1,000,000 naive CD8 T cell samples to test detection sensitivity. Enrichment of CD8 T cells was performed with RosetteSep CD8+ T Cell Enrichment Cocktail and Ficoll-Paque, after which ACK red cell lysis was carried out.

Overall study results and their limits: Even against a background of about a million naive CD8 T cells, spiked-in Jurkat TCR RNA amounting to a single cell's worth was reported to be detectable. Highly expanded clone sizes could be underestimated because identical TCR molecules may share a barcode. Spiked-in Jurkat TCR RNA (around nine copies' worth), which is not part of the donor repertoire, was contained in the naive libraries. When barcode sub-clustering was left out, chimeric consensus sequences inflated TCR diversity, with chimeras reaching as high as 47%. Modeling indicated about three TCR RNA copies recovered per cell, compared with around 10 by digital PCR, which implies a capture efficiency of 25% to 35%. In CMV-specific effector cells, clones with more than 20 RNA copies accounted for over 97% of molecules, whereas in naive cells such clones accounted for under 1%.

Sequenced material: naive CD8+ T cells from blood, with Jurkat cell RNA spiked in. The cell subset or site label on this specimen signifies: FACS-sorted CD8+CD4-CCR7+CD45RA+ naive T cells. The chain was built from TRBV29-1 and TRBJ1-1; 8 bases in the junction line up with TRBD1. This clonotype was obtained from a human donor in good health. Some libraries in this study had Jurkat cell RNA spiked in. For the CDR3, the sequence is CSVETGETNTEAFF. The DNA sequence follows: TGCAGCGTAGAGACAGGGGAAACGAACACTGAAGCTTTCTTT.